Listed below are T cell receptor beta chains from one sample, sequenced in a study of blood T cell repertoires in COVID-19. The repertoire was sequenced with immunoSEQ multiplex PCR; TCRdb's copy has only in-frame clones and lacks some. The data show about 79,000 clones, with about 87% seen just once and approximately 4.2% held by the top ten. The sample consisted of peripheral blood. The receptors were gathered from a man aged 50-59 years with active COVID-19. The conserved cysteine and the conserved F or W are not part of the CDR3 here. Fields, in order: V gene, J gene, CDR3 protein.

>TRBV4-1|TRBJ2-5
ASSLSTGQETQY
>TRBV19|TRBJ2-3
ASSTLPGQGPDTQY
>TRBV7-2|TRBJ2-3
ASSEEGLFSTDTQY
>TRBV28|TRBJ1-1
ASKPGQAPLTEAF
>TRBV18|TRBJ2-7
ASSSGALSYEQY
>TRBV29-1|TRBJ2-7
SVGGRAYEQY
>TRBV11-3|TRBJ2-5
ASSDRQGAKTQY
>TRBV7-2|TRBJ1-6
ASSLERRRGALH
>TRBV28|TRBJ2-7
ASSRQGRNYEQY
>TRBV28|TRBJ1-5
ASIPPGRQSNQPQH
>TRBV2|TRBJ1-5
ASSEGPYNQPQH
>TRBV5-5|TRBJ1-1
ASSSGHLNTEAF
>TRBV19|TRBJ1-6
ASGRRETPLH
>TRBV23-1|TRBJ2-1
ASSVIKPGLATDSSSYNEQF
>TRBV7-2|TRBJ2-3
ASSLSHLGGGTDTQY
>TRBV18|TRBJ1-1
ASSPGTGVTEAF
>TRBV9|TRBJ1-2
ASSDAGTGIDGYT
>TRBV7-3|TRBJ2-2
ASSLEGRVIGELF
>TRBV2|TRBJ1-6
ASNSGQRNSPLH
>TRBV6-5|TRBJ2-6
ASSPSTSGANVLT
>TRBV12-3/TRBV12-4|TRBJ1-6
ASSFGESWTLH
>TRBV6-5|TRBJ2-1
ASSWTSGQNEQF
>TRBV19|TRBJ1-4
ASSSRQGAKEKLF
>TRBV2|TRBJ2-6
ASSEDRAGANVLT
>TRBV14|TRBJ2-1
ASSSSGSFIEQF
>TRBV4-3|TRBJ2-2
ASSQQEKGAGGELF
>TRBV2|TRBJ1-5
ASSGGYSNQPQH
>TRBV18|TRBJ2-6
ASSPRGLSGANVLT
>TRBV13|TRBJ2-4
ASSLRDRGNIQY
>TRBV4-1|TRBJ1-4
ASSYLGTGRRSNEKLF
>TRBV19|TRBJ1-3
ASSIRQGVTGNTIY
>TRBV12-3/TRBV12-4|TRBJ2-1
ASSMQNEQF
>TRBV6-6|TRBJ1-2
ASSSTTENYGYT
>TRBV27|TRBJ1-6
ASSLDRVPYNSPLH
>TRBV18|TRBJ1-1
ASSLVGQKGTEAF
>TRBV27|TRBJ2-1
ASSLTSGSNEQF
>TRBV20-1|TRBJ2-5
SASRAGRQETQY
>TRBV7-2|TRBJ1-2
ASTPGEGHVDGYT
>TRBV9|TRBJ1-2
ASSVDTGNYGYT
>TRBV7-2|TRBJ1-1
ASSLMGDTEAF
>TRBV7-9|TRBJ1-2
ASSGAGQSVGYT
>TRBV18|TRBJ2-7
ASSPGTSGIYEQY
>TRBV15|TRBJ1-2
ATSRADRGIGYT
>TRBV19|TRBJ2-2
ASSIGRGQGAAGELF
>TRBV10-3|TRBJ2-2
AISDLPVGSGTNTGELF